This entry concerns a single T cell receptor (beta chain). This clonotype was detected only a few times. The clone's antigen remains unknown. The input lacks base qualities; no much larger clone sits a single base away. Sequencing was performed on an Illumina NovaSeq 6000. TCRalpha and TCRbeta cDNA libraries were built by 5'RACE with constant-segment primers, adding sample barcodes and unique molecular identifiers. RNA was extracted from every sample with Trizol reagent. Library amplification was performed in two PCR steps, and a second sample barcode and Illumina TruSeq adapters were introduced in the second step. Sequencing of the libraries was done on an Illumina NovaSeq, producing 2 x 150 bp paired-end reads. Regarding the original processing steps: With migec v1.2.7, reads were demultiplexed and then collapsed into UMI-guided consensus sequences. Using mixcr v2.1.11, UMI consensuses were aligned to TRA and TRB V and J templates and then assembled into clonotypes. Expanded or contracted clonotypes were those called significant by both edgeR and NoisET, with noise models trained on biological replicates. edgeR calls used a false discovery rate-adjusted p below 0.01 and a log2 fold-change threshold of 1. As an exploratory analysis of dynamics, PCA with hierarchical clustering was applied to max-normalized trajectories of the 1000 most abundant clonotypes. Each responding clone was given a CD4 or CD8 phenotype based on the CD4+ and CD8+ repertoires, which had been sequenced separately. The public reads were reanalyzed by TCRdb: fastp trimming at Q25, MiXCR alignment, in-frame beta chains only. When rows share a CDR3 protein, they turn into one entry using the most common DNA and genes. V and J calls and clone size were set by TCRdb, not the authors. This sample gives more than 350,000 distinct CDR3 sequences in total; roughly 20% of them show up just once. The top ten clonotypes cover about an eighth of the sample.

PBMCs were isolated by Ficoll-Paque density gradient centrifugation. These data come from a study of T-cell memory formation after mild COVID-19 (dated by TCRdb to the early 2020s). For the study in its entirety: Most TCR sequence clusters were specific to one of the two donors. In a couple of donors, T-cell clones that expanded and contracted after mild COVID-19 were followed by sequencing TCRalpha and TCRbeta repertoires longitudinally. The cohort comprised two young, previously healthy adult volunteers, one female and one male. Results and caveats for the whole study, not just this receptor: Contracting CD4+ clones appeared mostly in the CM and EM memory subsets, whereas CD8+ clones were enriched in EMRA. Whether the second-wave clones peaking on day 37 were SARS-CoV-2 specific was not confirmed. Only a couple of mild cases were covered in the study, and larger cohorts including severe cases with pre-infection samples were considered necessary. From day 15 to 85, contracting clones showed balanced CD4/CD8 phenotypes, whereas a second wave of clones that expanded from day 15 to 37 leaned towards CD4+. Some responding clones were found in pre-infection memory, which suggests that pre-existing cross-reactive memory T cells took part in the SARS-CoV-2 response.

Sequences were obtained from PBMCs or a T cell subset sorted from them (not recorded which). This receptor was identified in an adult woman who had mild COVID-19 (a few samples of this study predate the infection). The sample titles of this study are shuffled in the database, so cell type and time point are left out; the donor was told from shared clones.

The nucleotide sequence is given as TGTGCCTGGAGTGTACCAGCGGATGAGCAGTTCTTC. It encodes CAWSVPADEQFF. The rearranged segments are TRBV30 and TRBJ2-1, and the D gene may be TRBD2, 5 bases matching. Reading from cysteine to phenylalanine, the CDR3 counts 12 amino acids. CDR3 DNA only is kept here, 36 bases in frame from base 1. In the germline V gene (reference sequence), CDR1 corresponds to GTSNPN and CDR2 to SVGIG. The V and J ends are trimmed by 0 bases and 8 bases, leaving 8 bases between them.